This T cell receptor (beta chain) was captured by sequencing in a study of OX40 agonist ivuxolimab in advanced cancers. On the study more broadly: People in dose escalation had one of these cancers: hepatocellular carcinoma, melanoma, renal cell or head and neck cancer. Study outcomes and limitations: CD4+ and CD8+ blood T cells expanded clonally by week 6 at 0.1 to 3.0 mg/kg.

The data were produced by immunoSEQ multiplex PCR, yet TCRdb's version contains in-frame clones alone and is incomplete. Of nearly 70,000 clones listed, 85% to 90% are singletons. With respect to this clone: Its target is not known.

The receptor was derived from an adult with an advanced solid tumor such as melanoma, head and neck, liver or kidney cancer. The sequencing here drew on CD4+ or CD8+ T cells sorted from blood, taken in a trial of the OX40 agonist ivuxolimab.

CDR3 bases: TGTGCCAGCAGCTTTGGGGCGGACAGGGTGGGTTCACCCCTCCACTTT. As protein: CASSFGADRVGSPLHF. This chain connects TRBV5-6 to TRBJ1-6; TRBD1 aligns across 8 bases. Unmatched junction bases numbered 10, after V lost 2 bases and J lost 9 bases. Per germline, CDR1 SGHDT and CDR2 YYEEEE. This CDR3 has 16 residues.